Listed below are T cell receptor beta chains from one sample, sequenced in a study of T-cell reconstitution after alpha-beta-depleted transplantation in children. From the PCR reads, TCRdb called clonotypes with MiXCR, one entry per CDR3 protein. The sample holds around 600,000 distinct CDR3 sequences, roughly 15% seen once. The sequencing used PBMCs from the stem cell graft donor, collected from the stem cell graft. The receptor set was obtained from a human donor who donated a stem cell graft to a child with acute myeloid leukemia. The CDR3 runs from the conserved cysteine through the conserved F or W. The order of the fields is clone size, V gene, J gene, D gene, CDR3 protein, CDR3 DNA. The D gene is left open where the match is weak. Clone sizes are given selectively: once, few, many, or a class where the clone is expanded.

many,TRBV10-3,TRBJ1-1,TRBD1,CAMRGTGLTEAFF,TGTGCCATGAGGGGGACAGGGTTAACGGAAGCTTTCTTT
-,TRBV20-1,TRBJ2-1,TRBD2,CSARDVAGGYNEQFF,TGCAGTGCTAGAGATGTAGCGGGGGGTTACAATGAGCAGTTCTTC
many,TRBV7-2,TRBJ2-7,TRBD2,CASSLTSGGPDF,TGTGCCAGCAGCTTGACTAGCGGGGGGCCAGACTTC
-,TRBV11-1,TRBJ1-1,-,CASSLADRDWVVSTEAFF,TGTGCCAGCAGCTTAGCGGACCGGGACTGGGTTGTTAGCACTGAAGCTTTCTTT
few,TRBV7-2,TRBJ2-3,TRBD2,CASSLARSGGDTQYF,TGTGCCAGCAGCTTAGCCCGGAGCGGGGGGGATACGCAGTATTTT
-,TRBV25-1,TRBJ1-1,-,CASSDIFEAFF,TGTGCCAGCAGTGACATTTTTGAAGCTTTCTTT
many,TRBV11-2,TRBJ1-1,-,CASSLEIAWEGPDTEAFF,TGTGCCAGCAGCTTAGAGATCGCGTGGGAGGGGCCTGATACTGAAGCTTTCTTT
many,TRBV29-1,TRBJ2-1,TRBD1,CSVVGTGVYNEQFF,TGCAGCGTTGTCGGGACAGGGGTCTACAATGAGCAGTTCTTC
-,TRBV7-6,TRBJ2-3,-,CASSLARSPGSTDTQYF,TGTGCCAGCAGCTTAGCAAGGAGCCCGGGATCCACAGATACGCAGTATTTT
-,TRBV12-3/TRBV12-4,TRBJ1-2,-,CASALKAQGYGYTF,TGTGCCAGCGCTTTAAAAGCGCAGGGCTATGGCTACACCTTC
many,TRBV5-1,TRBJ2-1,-,CASTQEPRNEQFF,TGCGCCAGCACGCAGGAACCCCGCAATGAGCAGTTCTTC
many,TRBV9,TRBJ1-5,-,CASSPYGRREEPQHF,TGTGCCAGCAGCCCTTATGGCCGCCGCGAGGAGCCCCAGCATTTT